This TCR beta chain comes out of a study of cytomegalovirus exposure and HLA in healthy donors (dated by TCRdb to about 2017). For context, the study as a whole: In an earlier analysis of roughly 500 of the donors, 250 to 350 Gb of sequence data and 117 million unique TCR beta sequences from about 179 million T cells were reported. Approximately 330 gigabases of sequencing data and 75 million to 85 million unique TCR sequences made up an early release that covered some 640 HLA-typed donors. Among the roughly 390 genotyped donors, 75% to 90% belonged to the genetic ancestry cluster associated with self-reported Caucasian donors. The aim of the study was to test whether cataloging public T cell receptors could identify signatures of past pathogen exposure. Using immunosequencing, the study profiled T cell repertoires from roughly 650 subjects and related those repertoires to cytomegalovirus serostatus. Along with the approximately 670-subject first cohort, a separate validation cohort of around 110 different subjects was used. The study combined high-throughput TCR immunosequencing, statistical association of individual TCRs with disease status, and machine learning to predict cytomegalovirus infection status. A later analysis re-examined previously published TCR beta repertoires from more than 550 donors and added high-resolution HLA genotyping to investigate patterns of TCR occurrence. Rather than using new phenotypic data, the later analysis identified candidate immune exposures from TCR beta sequences and from how often those sequences occurred across donors. In an earlier analysis of over 550 of the donors, high-throughput TCR beta sequencing was used to judge whether each TCR beta V gene segment behaved as functional or pseudogenic. Donor age, sex, ethnicity and CMV serostatus were compiled together with the repertoire data. In a later genetic analysis, genome-wide SNP genotypes for about three fifths of the roughly 670 donors were used, and that subset was treated as a discovery cohort. All discovery cohort repertoires had been generated on a single sequencing platform. HLA typing included class I and class II loci at four-digit resolution. The number of typed donors differed by locus: roughly 620-630 for A, B, C, DRB1 and DQB1; approximately 520 for DQA1; 606 for DPA1; and about 450 for DPB1. About five DR-DQ haplotypes were handled as single units for association and clustering because linkage in the cohort was strong. Among 300 to 450 genotyped donors of the cohort, an average of approximately 230,000 unique TCR beta nucleotide sequences were sequenced per donor, roughly 18% of them non-productive.

In total, roughly 710 healthy bone marrow donors made up the cohort. At the time of sampling, all cohort members were nominally healthy, though unrecorded immune exposures were likely present. The donor tested CMV seropositive, placing the donor among the approximately 310 seropositive members of the cohort. A peripheral blood sample was provided by each donor, and peripheral blood mononuclear cells were used for TCR beta sequencing. The Qiagen DNeasy Blood Extraction Kit was used to extract genomic DNA from the blood cell samples. Library prep was done by the immunoSEQ multiplex PCR assay. For the multiplex PCR, a mixture combining 60 forward primers for TCR Vbeta segments and 13 reverse primers for TCR Jbeta segments was used. Amplification of the CDR3 region of rearranged TCR beta genes was performed with a multiplex PCR assay on genomic DNA. Amplified TCR beta libraries were sequenced as 87-base-pair reads on the Illumina HiSeq System. On the authors' methods: A later analysis counted about 80 million unique TCR beta chains across the 666 repertoires, and 10 million to 11 million of these chains were shared by at least two donors. Raw reads were error-corrected and collapsed into unique sequences by a nearest-neighbor algorithm in which closely related sequences were merged to remove PCR and sequencing errors. Alignment of CDR3 sequences to IMGT reference sequences was used to assign V, D and J gene segments. Each retained sequence needed at least a six-nucleotide match to both a V gene segment and a J gene segment. A rearrangement counted as productive if the CDR3 had no stop codons and remained in frame with V and J, and every other rearrangement counted as non-productive. CDR3 was defined according to IMGT convention as the region running from the second conserved V-encoded cysteine to the conserved J-encoded phenylalanine. The earlier analysis of more than 450 of the donors excluded sequences that lacked an unambiguous match to a single V gene segment. An earlier analysis of some 500 of the donors classified V segments as functional when productive rearrangements were above 56.7% and as segregating when the standard deviation between donors was above 5%. To diagnose cytomegalovirus status from the catalog of TCR beta chain sequences, a statistical classification framework was built. In a later analysis, V and J genes were assigned by comparing TCR nucleotide sequences against IMGT/GENE-DB human TR gene sequences. A later analysis assigned CDR3 sequences and most-parsimonious VDJ recombination scenarios with the TCRdist pipeline. In a later analysis, each TCR beta chain was defined by its CDR3 amino acid sequence together with its V-gene family, and reads lacking a unique V-gene family were excluded. A later analysis removed several hundred highly shared, low-generation-probability nucleotide sequences to deal with suspected cross-contamination and a sequencing artifact. A later analysis calculated a clonal expansion index for each public chain from normalized within-repertoire ranks of inferred template counts. A later analysis computed generation probabilities with a VDJ recombination model fitted to out-of-frame rearrangements, and checked the results against IGoR. Hypergeometric tests were used in a later analysis to score TCR-TCR, TCR-HLA and TCR-CMV co-occurrence, with a repertoire-size bias correction applied to the TCR pairs. To estimate false discovery rates, a later analysis permuted the HLA or CMV assignments 20 times. In a later analysis, co-occurring TCRs were grouped with DBSCAN, and TCRdist sequence similarity was added when clustering was performed within HLA-allele-positive subsets. For co-occurrence clustering, repertoires with fewer than 30,000 or more than 120,000 public chains were excluded, along with roughly five repertoires with anomalous nucleotide sharing. Entries here come from immuneACCESS through TCRdb and include only in-frame sequences with V and J called. Some clones fail to appear in such tables; in the studies checked, an unresolved V gene covers under half of the shortfall, and the cause of the remainder is unknown. V, J and clone size derive from that table, while D and trimming were established from the DNA sequence. Recorded for this sample are some 100,000 clones; around 76% of them occurred a single time. 4% of the sample is taken by the ten largest.

V and J are trimmed by 3 bases and 2 bases, and the gene matches miss 5 bases of the junction. The germline V gene specifies SGDLS as CDR1 and YYNGEE as CDR2. The cysteine opens and the phenylalanine closes a CDR3 of 15 amino acids. Just CDR3 DNA is preserved here, 45 bases in frame from base 1. Study-wide findings and limitations: Most CMV-associated TCR beta chains appeared to be HLA-restricted in a later analysis, and the HLA associations seemed to be driven largely by CMV exposure. A further reported finding was that TCR beta sequences accurately predicted the HLA-A and HLA-B alleles for most subjects in the first cohort. Some 15 rarely observed V segments, including chromosome 9 orphons, were excluded from the earlier analysis of just under 600 of the donors because counts were too low. A later genetic analysis associated a missense DCLRE1C variant with V-gene and J-gene trimming of TCR beta chains, and an independent cohort replicated the association. While some public TCRs were present in many individuals, most TCR sequences turned up only very rarely across donors. Sequencing depth was assumed to be roughly uniform across donors in the presence/absence analyses, though that assumption may not hold. A later analysis found that HLA-associated TCR beta chains were more clonally expanded and had lower generation probabilities than equally common non-associated chains. Compared with the 666-donor mean, donors in an Asian-associated ancestry cluster had fewer N-insertions in productive TCRs, according to a later genetic analysis. Immune exposure information for the cohort was limited to CMV serostatus. A cluster of highly shared sequence variants was judged likely to be a technical artifact of the sequencing pipeline. An earlier analysis of some 560 of the donors showed that most TCR beta V segments appeared in productive rearrangements either about 87% or about 30% of the time, which broadly matched IMGT annotations. The 87-base-pair reads could not distinguish some IMGT-functional V segments, including TRBV6-2 and TRBV6-3, so those segments were excluded. In a later analysis, several top co-occurrence clusters were reported to appear linked to parvovirus B19, influenza, CMV and Epstein-Barr virus. A total of 164 TCR beta chains were listed by the study as associated with cytomegalovirus. The classifier was reported to diagnose cytomegalovirus status with high specificity and sensitivity in both the original and validation cohorts. It was suggested by the authors that the approach could potentially be generalized to other disease states and immunological phenotypes. Only TCR beta chains were sequenced in this cohort, and the absence of alpha or paired-chain data limited detectable features. A later analysis associated 15,000 or so TCR beta sequences with specific HLA alleles at a false discovery rate of 0.05. When HLA alleles, especially DR and DQ, strongly co-occurred, attributing TCR associations to individual alleles was difficult. Because HLA typing was unavailable for some donors at each locus, only the typed subset was used in association tests. In a later analysis, TCR association rates were found to vary across HLA loci, with the most associated TCRs seen for DRB1 alleles and the fewest for HLA-C alleles. In vitro tests confirmed that three of the cytomegalovirus-associated TCR beta chains recognize cytomegalovirus antigens. Linkage disequilibrium might explain the correlated functional status among segregating V segments, but an unknown experimental factor could not be excluded.

This clone occurred a few times. The antigen it recognizes is unknown. No base quality values were provided; no much bigger clone lies one nucleotide off. Recombination connected TRBV9 to TRBJ2-1, with 7 middle bases fitting TRBD2. Specimen: PBMCs. The TCR was taken from a woman aged 45-60 years in good health and CMV-seropositive. For the CDR3, the sequence is CASSELAGTYNEQFF. The nucleotide sequence reads as follows: TGTGCCAGCAGCGAATTAGCGGGCACCTACAATGAGCAGTTCTTC.